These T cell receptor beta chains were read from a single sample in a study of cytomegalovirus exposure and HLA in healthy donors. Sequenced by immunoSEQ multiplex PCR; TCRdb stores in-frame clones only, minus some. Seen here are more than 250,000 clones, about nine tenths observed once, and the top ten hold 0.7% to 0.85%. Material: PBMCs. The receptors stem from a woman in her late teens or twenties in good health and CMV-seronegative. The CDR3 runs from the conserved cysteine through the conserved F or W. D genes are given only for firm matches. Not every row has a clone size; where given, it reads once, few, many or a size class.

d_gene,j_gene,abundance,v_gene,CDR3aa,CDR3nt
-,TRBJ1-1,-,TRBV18,CASSRQEVAEAFF,TGTGCCAGCTCACGACAGGAAGTCGCTGAAGCTTTCTTT
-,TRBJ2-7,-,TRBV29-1,CSAGADSYEQYF,TGCAGCGCAGGGGCTGACTCCTACGAGCAGTACTTC
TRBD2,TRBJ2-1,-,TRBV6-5,CASSEREGYEQFF,TGTGCCAGCAGTGAGCGGGAGGGCTATGAGCAGTTCTTC
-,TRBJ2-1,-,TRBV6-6,CASTARDSSYNEQFF,TGTGCCAGCACTGCGCGGGACAGCTCCTACAATGAGCAGTTCTTC
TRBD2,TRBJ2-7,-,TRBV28,CASSPLGLADYEQYF,TGTGCCAGCAGCCCCCTCGGACTAGCAGACTACGAGCAGTACTTC
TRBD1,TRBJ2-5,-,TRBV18,CASSPQEGQGSETQYF,TGTGCCAGCTCCCCACAAGAGGGACAGGGCTCCGAGACCCAGTACTTC
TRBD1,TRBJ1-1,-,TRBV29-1,CSVTGQGTEAFF,TGCAGCGTTACGGGACAGGGAACTGAAGCTTTCTTT
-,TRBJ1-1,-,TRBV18,CASSLGRSNTEAFF,TGTGCCAGCTCACTTGGCAGATCGAACACTGAAGCTTTCTTT
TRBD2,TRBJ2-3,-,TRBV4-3,CASSQDLAGGYTDTQYF,TGCGCCAGCAGCCAAGATCTTGCGGGAGGGTACACAGATACGCAGTATTTT
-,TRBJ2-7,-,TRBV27,CASSFGTSSYEQYF,TGTGCCAGCAGTTTTGGGACAAGCTCCTACGAGCAGTACTTC
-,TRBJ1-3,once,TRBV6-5,CASSYSSGDGNTIYF,TGTGCCAGCAGTTACTCATCGGGGGACGGAAACACCATATATTTT